Each of the 21 T cell receptor beta chains below was sequenced from the same sample in a study of T cells after posttransplantation cyclophosphamide (dated by TCRdb to 2016 to 2017). This specimen's treatment or condition label, interpreted: high-dose cyclophosphamide on days +3 and +4 as single-agent GVHD prophylaxis. Patients in the PTCy group got busulfan and fludarabine conditioning, a marrow graft from a related or unrelated donor, and cyclophosphamide on days +3 and +4. Library creation used the immunoSEQ multiplex PCR assay. The table comes from immuneACCESS by way of TCRdb, which keeps in-frame sequences with V and J called. Part of the clones is missing from these tables; in studies checked, under half for an unresolved V gene and the rest for unknown reasons. For this sample, about 15,000 clones are listed, none of them singletons. Together, the top ten hold around 23% of the sample. The sequenced sample was PBMCs, obtained 1162 days after allogeneic stem cell transplant with posttransplant cyclophosphamide. These receptors came from a female patient between 40 and 55 years old who received an allogeneic stem cell transplant from a related donor, was CMV-positive, and had no GVHD. Following a transplant, some T cells may be graft donor cells, not patient cells.

This clone was seen a few times. Other DNA variants within this sample encode the same CDR3. V is TRBV27 and J is TRBJ2-6; a possible D gene is TRBD2 (7 bases). V lost 5 bases to trimming and J lost 2 bases, with 16 bases between them. The CDR3 runs to 17 residues. CDR1 and CDR2 (germline): MNHEY, SMNVEV (reference sequence). The CDR3 sequence is CASSLLSRGPGANVLTF. CDR3 DNA: TGTGCCAGCAGTCTACTTTCGCGGGGGCCTGGGGCCAACGTCCTGACTTTC.

The gene calls are TRBV4-1 and TRBJ2-6; D gene uncertain. Germline V gene lookup returns CDR1 MGHRA and CDR2 YSYEKL. CDR3 length equals 14 residues. V was pared by 6 bases and J by 0 bases, with 6 bases between. CDR3 coding DNA: TGCGCCAGCAGACCTAGCTCTGGGGCCAACGTCCTGACTTTC. It encodes CASRPSSGANVLTF.

At least ten counts were recorded for this clone. The rearrangement joins TRBV19 to TRBJ1-5; the match to TRBD1 covers 9 bases. Germline V gene sequence: CDR1 LNHDA, CDR2 SQIVND (reference sequence). The CDR3 length is 17 residues. Unmatched junction bases numbered 12, after V lost 7 bases and J lost 2 bases. The CDR3 bases are TGTGCCAGTATCCCGGGACAGGGACCTCTAGGCAATCAGCCCCAGCATTTT. As protein: CASIPGQGPLGNQPQHF.

This clone was seen many times. The chain links TRBV19 to TRBJ2-1; 7 nucleotides agree with TRBD2. Germline trimming cut 3 bases from V and 2 bases from J; bases unmatched to any gene: 4. There are 15 residues in the CDR3. Germline CDR1 reads LNHDA; CDR2 reads SQIVND (reference sequence). The CDR3 region is CASSILGGAYNEQFF. The CDR3 bases are TGTGCCAGTAGTATTCTGGGGGGGGCCTACAATGAGCAGTTCTTC.

This clone was seen a handful of times. V gene TRBV29-1 combines with J gene TRBJ1-3; D ambiguous. The V and J ends lost 6 bases and 7 bases respectively, with 19 bases between them. Germline CDR1 and CDR2: SQVTM and ANQGSEA. This CDR3 is 14 amino acids long. The CDR3 loop is CSVVRDSSPNTIYF. Here the CDR3 DNA reads TGCAGCGTGGTCCGGGATTCATCCCCCAACACCATATATTTT.

This clone came up many times. This probably arose from a read error, given a far larger clone one base away. The conserved final phenylalanine or tryptophan is absent from the CDR3, which likely points to a read error. V gene TRBV19 combines with J gene TRBJ1-1; perhaps TRBD1 as D (5 bases). CDR1 is LNHDA, CDR2 SQIVND, per germline (reference sequence). The CDR3 runs 14 residues. V lost 7 bases, J lost 2 bases, and 14 bases lay in between. The CDR3 here is CASTDPGLNTEAFL. CDR3 in DNA: TGTGCCAGTACTGACCCGGGACTAAACACTGAAGCTTTCCTT.

Here the CDR3 DNA reads TGTGCCAGCAGCGGAAAGTTGGGACTAGCCACGGCCCAGTACTTC. Amino acid sequence: CASSGKLGLATAQYF. The V gene is TRBV5-6, the J gene TRBJ2-5, with 9 bases aligning to TRBD2. The ends lost 4 bases at V and 9 bases at J; junction bases unmatched: 13. Germline V gives CDR1 SGHDT, CDR2 YYEEEE. The CDR3 consists of 15 residues. The full variable domain, with the rest looked up from reference TRBV5-6 and TRBJ2-5, is DAGVTQSPTHLIKTRGQQVTLRCSPKSGHDTVSWYQQALGQGPQFIFQYYEEEERQRGNFPDRFSGHQFPNYSSELNVNALLLGDSALYLCASSGKLGLATAQYFGPGTRLLVL.

The chain employs TRBV10-2 and TRBJ1-1; D uncertain. From germline, CDR1 is WSHSY and CDR2 SAAADI. The V and J ends lost 0 bases and 11 bases respectively, with 10 bases between them. The CDR3 contains 12 residues. The CDR3 bases are TGCGCCAGCAGTGAGTCGAGACAATTTGCTTTCTTT. Amino acid sequence: CASSESRQFAFF.

This clone was counted a few times. The sample contains more than one DNA sequence encoding this CDR3. V usage is TRBV9 and J usage is TRBJ2-7, with TRBD1 matching over 7 bases. The ends lost 8 bases at V and 4 bases at J; junction bases unmatched: 15. Germline V gene data show CDR1 as SGDLS and CDR2 as YYNGEE. The CDR3 has 15 residues. The CDR3 region has the DNA TGTGCCAGTTGCTTCGAACAGGGGACGGCATACGAGCAGTACTTC. Its translation: CASCFEQGTAYEQYF.

In this sample, this clone turned up many times. The chain combines TRBV6-5 with TRBJ1-4, with 7 positions matching TRBD1. J lost 4 bases, V lost 6 bases, and 2 bases had no gene match. Germline V lookup: CDR1 MNHEY, CDR2 SVGAGI. The CDR3 is made up of 13 amino acids. The CDR3 loop reads CASSPGGNEKLFF. The CDR3 DNA is TGTGCCAGCAGCCCAGGGGGTAATGAAAAACTGTTTTTT.

This clone was recorded a few times. This chain links TRBV6-1 with TRBJ1-6; no reliable D call. The CDR3 consists of 13 residues. Germline V gene lookup returns CDR1 MNHNS and CDR2 SASEGT. Trimming removed 8 bases from V and 7 bases from J, with 12 bases in between. The CDR3 here is CASLLHGNSPLHF. The CDR3 DNA reads TGTGCCAGCCTGTTACACGGGAATTCACCCCTCCACTTT.

The sample holds many counts of this clone. This CDR3 is also generated by other DNA sequences in the sample. The chain links TRBV28 to TRBJ2-3; D call uncertain. Germline loops: CDR1 MDHEN, CDR2 SYDVKM. Deletions cut 3 bases from V and 1 base from J, with 8 bases between. The CDR3 consists of 14 residues. In DNA, the CDR3 is TGTGCCAGCAGTTTTGTGGCTGGCACAGATACGCAGTATTTT. Its translation: CASSFVAGTDTQYF. Supplemented by reference TRBV28 and TRBJ2-3, the full variable domain reads DVKVTQSSRYLVKRTGEKVFLECVQDMDHENMFWYRQDPGLGLRLIYFSYDVKMKEKGDIPEGYSVSREKKERFSLILESASTNQTSMYLCASSFVAGTDTQYFGPGTRLTVL.

In its sample, this clone was seen many times. The chain uses TRBV7-9 and TRBJ2-7; TRBD1 matches 7 bases. Trimming at V came to 8 bases and at J to 1 base, leaving 8 bases not matched to a gene. CDR3 length: 14 residues. Germline CDR1 reads SEHNR; CDR2 reads FQNEAQ (reference sequence). The chain's CDR3 is CASRDDRVSYEQYF. The DNA for the CDR3 is TGTGCCAGCCGAGACGACAGGGTGTCCTACGAGCAGTACTTC.

This clone occurred many times. This chain uses TRBV29-1 with TRBJ2-5; TRBD2 matches at 9 bases. CDR3 length equals 12 residues. CDR1 and CDR2 (germline): SQVTM, ANQGSEA. With V trimmed by 6 bases and J by 4 bases, 3 bases remained unmatched. The CDR3 region has the DNA TGCAGCGTGCGGGGGGGGCCAGAGACCCAGTACTTC. Encoded protein: CSVRGGPETQYF.

The chain joins TRBV5-6 to TRBJ2-1; TRBD2 matches at 7 bases. Germline V gives CDR1 SGHDT, CDR2 YYEEEE. The CDR3 sequence is 14 residues long. J was trimmed by 4 bases and V by 3 bases; bases with no gene match: 4. The CDR3 DNA reads TGTGCCAGCAGCTCCGGGACTACGTACAATGAGCAGTTCTTC. Translation: CASSSGTTYNEQFF.

This clone was found many times. The J gene is TRBJ1-2, the V gene TRBV2, with 7 bases aligning to TRBD1. V lost 2 bases to trimming and J lost 5 bases; unmatched junction nucleotides: 5. The V gene's germline CDR1 is SNHLY and CDR2 FYNNEI. CDR3 size: 14 residues. In DNA, the CDR3 is TGTGCCAGCAGTGAACCCAGGGGGGAATATGGCTACACCTTC. It specifies CASSEPRGEYGYTF.

This clone was found many times. The genes are TRBV5-8 and TRBJ1-2, with TRBD1 as a possible D gene (5 bases). The V end lost 4 bases, the J end lost 7 bases, and 14 bases lay between the germline ends. Germline V gene lookup returns CDR1 SGHTS and CDR2 YDEGEE. CDR3 length: 13 amino acids. CDR3 DNA sequence: TGTGCCAGCAGCCCAGGACGGGGGGGTGGCTACACCTTC. Translation gives CASSPGRGGGYTF. The full variable domain, its missing parts supplied by reference TRBV5-8 and TRBJ1-2, is EAGVTQSPTHLIKTRGQQATLRCSPISGHTSVYWYQQALGLGLQFLLWYDEGEERNRGNFPPRFSGRQFPNYSSELNVNALELEDSALYLCASSPGRGGGYTFGSGTRLTVV.

This clone was seen ten or more times. This chain links TRBV12-5 with TRBJ1-2, with 9 bases identical to TRBD1. The length of the CDR3 is 13 residues. Per the germline V gene, CDR1 is LGHNT and CDR2 is FRNRAP. J was trimmed by 4 bases and V by 5 bases; bases with no gene match: 2. The CDR3 is CASGQTGGYGYTF. The CDR3 region has the DNA TGTGCTAGTGGTCAGACAGGGGGCTATGGCTACACCTTC.

This clone has only a few counts. The chain carries TRBV5-1 and TRBJ2-5; D uncertain. The DNA matches TRBJ2-7 better at its end, which makes the J call doubtful. CDR1 is SGHRS and CDR2 is YFSETQ in the germline V gene. The CDR3 extends over 11 amino acids. CDR3 protein: CASSRYYEQYF. Here the CDR3 DNA reads TGCGCCAGCAGCCGTTACTACGAGCAGTACTTC.

This clone was counted only a few times. Other nucleotide sequences in the sample specify the same CDR3. CDR3 sequence: CASCFKQKTAYEQYF. For the CDR3, the DNA is TGTGCCAGTTGTTTCAAACAGAAGACGGCATACGAGCAGTACTTC. The rearrangement links TRBV9 to TRBJ2-7; no clear D gene. The CDR3 contains 15 residues. CDR1 and CDR2 from the germline V gene are SGDLS and YYNGEE. Trimming cost V 8 bases and J 4 bases, with 22 bases left between them.

This clone has at least ten counts. This chain uses TRBV18 with TRBJ2-3; D perhaps matches TRBD2 (7 bases). V shed 2 bases and J shed 2 bases, with 14 bases lying between them. The length of the CDR3 is 16 residues. Germline V CDR1 and CDR2: KGHSH, LQKENI. The CDR3, as DNA: TGTGCCAGCTCACCATTCCGCGGGGGCCACACAGATACGCAGTATTTT. It encodes CASSPFRGGHTDTQYF.